This T cell receptor beta chain was found in a study of cytomegalovirus exposure and HLA in healthy donors (dated by TCRdb to between 2016 and 2019). Background on the whole study: An earlier analysis of several hundred of the donors reported roughly 270 Gb of sequence data and approximately 110 million unique TCR beta sequences from some 180 million T cells. An early release covering roughly 640 HLA-typed donors comprised about 320 gigabases of sequencing data and tens of millions of unique TCR sequences. Of the roughly 410 genotyped donors, roughly 76% were placed in the genetic ancestry cluster associated with self-reported Caucasian donors. The study aimed to test whether signatures of past pathogen exposure could be identified by cataloging public T cell receptors. The study profiled the T cell repertoires of about 640 subjects by immunosequencing and related them to cytomegalovirus serostatus. Besides the first cohort of 666 subjects, a separate validation cohort made up of over a hundred different subjects was used. To predict cytomegalovirus infection status, the study combined high-throughput TCR immunosequencing, statistical association of individual TCRs with disease status, and machine learning. In a later analysis, previously published TCR beta repertoires from 666 donors were re-analyzed and high-resolution HLA genotyping was added so that TCR occurrence patterns could be studied. In the later analysis, no new phenotypic data were used to find candidate immune exposures; instead, reliance was placed on TCR beta sequences and their occurrence across donors. In an earlier analysis of 587 of the donors, high-throughput TCR beta sequencing was used to judge whether each TCR beta V gene segment behaved as functional or pseudogenic. Donor age, sex, ethnicity and CMV serostatus were collected together with the repertoire data. A later genetic analysis took genome-wide SNP genotypes for about 55% of the 666 donors and used that subset as a discovery cohort. All discovery cohort repertoires had been generated on a single sequencing platform. HLA typing included class I and class II loci at four-digit resolution. Typing coverage differed by locus: A, B, C, DRB1 and DQB1 were typed in about 629-640 donors, DQA1 in 522, DPA1 in approximately 600, and DPB1 in 450 to 480. Because of strong linkage in the cohort, roughly five DR-DQ haplotypes were treated as single units for association and clustering. Among 398 genotyped donors of the cohort, an average of about 240,000 unique TCR beta nucleotide sequences were sequenced per donor, approximately 20% of them non-productive. What the research found in general, with its limitations: Cytomegalovirus status was reported to be diagnosed by the classifier with high specificity and sensitivity in both the original and validation cohorts. Immune exposure information for the cohort was limited to CMV serostatus. The cohort was sequenced for TCR beta chains only, and without alpha or paired-chain data the features that could be detected were limited. In a later analysis, the rate of TCR association differed among HLA loci, with DRB1 alleles having the most associated TCRs and HLA-C alleles having the fewest. Presence/absence analyses assumed roughly uniform sequencing depth across donors, an assumption that may not hold. The study listed approximately 150 TCR beta chains as associated with cytomegalovirus. Linkage disequilibrium might explain the correlated functional status among segregating V segments, but an unknown experimental factor could not be ruled out. Across donors, most TCR sequences were observed very rarely, whereas some public TCRs were present in many individuals. When HLA alleles, especially DR and DQ, strongly co-occurred, TCR associations were difficult to assign to individual alleles. In a later analysis, most CMV-associated TCR beta chains were found to appear HLA-restricted, with HLA associations seemingly driven largely by CMV exposure. Several of the top co-occurrence clusters appeared to be linked to parvovirus B19, influenza, CMV and Epstein-Barr virus, according to a later analysis. In vitro tests confirmed that a few of the cytomegalovirus-associated TCR beta chains recognize cytomegalovirus antigens. In a later analysis, HLA-associated TCR beta chains were found to be more clonally expanded and to have lower generation probabilities than equally common non-associated chains. According to the authors, the approach could potentially be generalized to other disease states and immunological phenotypes. A group of highly shared sequence variants was considered likely to be a technical artifact of the sequencing pipeline. A later analysis associated 17,000 or so TCR beta sequences with specific HLA alleles at a false discovery rate of 0.05. About 17 rarely observed V segments, including chromosome 9 orphons, were excluded from the earlier analysis of just under 600 of the donors because counts were too low. An association between a missense DCLRE1C variant and V-gene and J-gene trimming of TCR beta chains was found in a later genetic analysis and replicated in an independent cohort. Broadly in line with IMGT annotations, most TCR beta V segments showed up in productive rearrangements about 87% or about 30% of the time in an earlier analysis of several hundred of the donors. A further reported finding was that TCR beta sequences accurately predicted the HLA-A and HLA-B alleles for most subjects in the first cohort. According to a later genetic analysis, donors in an Asian-associated ancestry cluster had fewer N-insertions in productive TCRs than the approximately 700-donor mean. HLA typing was unavailable for some donors at each locus, so association tests used only the typed subset. Some IMGT-functional V segments, including TRBV6-2 and TRBV6-3, could not be told apart with the 87-base-pair reads, so those segments were excluded.

The library was made by the immunoSEQ multiplex PCR assay. The multiplex PCR relied on a mix of 60 forward primers for TCR Vbeta segments and 13 reverse primers for TCR Jbeta segments. A multiplex PCR assay on genomic DNA amplified the CDR3 region of rearranged TCR beta genes. Amplified TCR beta libraries were sequenced as 87-base-pair reads on the Illumina HiSeq System. Per the original workflow: A later analysis counted about 76 million unique TCR beta chains across the 666 repertoires, and 10 million to 12 million of these chains were shared by at least two donors. Raw reads were error-corrected and collapsed into unique sequences by a nearest-neighbor algorithm in which closely related sequences were merged to remove PCR and sequencing errors. Alignment of CDR3 sequences to IMGT reference sequences was used to assign V, D and J gene segments. For a sequence to be retained, a match of at least six nucleotides to both a V gene segment and a J gene segment was required. A rearrangement counted as productive if the CDR3 had no stop codons and remained in frame with V and J, and every other rearrangement counted as non-productive. CDR3 was defined according to IMGT convention as the region running from the second conserved V-encoded cysteine to the conserved J-encoded phenylalanine. In an earlier analysis of just under 600 of the donors, sequences lacking an unambiguous match to a single V gene segment were excluded. In an earlier analysis of 450 to 750 of the donors, a V segment was called functional when productive rearrangements were above 56.7%, and segregating when the standard deviation between donors exceeded 5%. A statistical classification framework was built to diagnose cytomegalovirus status from the catalog of TCR beta chain sequences. A later analysis assigned V and J genes by comparing TCR nucleotide sequences with IMGT/GENE-DB human TR gene sequences. A later analysis assigned CDR3 sequences and most-parsimonious VDJ recombination scenarios with the TCRdist pipeline. In a later analysis, each TCR beta chain was defined by its CDR3 amino acid sequence together with its V-gene family, and reads lacking a unique V-gene family were excluded. In a later analysis, around 650 highly shared, low-generation-probability nucleotide sequences were removed to address suspected cross-contamination and a sequencing artifact. In a later analysis, a clonal expansion index for each public chain was calculated from normalized within-repertoire ranks of inferred template counts. In a later analysis, generation probabilities were computed with a VDJ recombination model fitted to out-of-frame rearrangements, and the resulting probabilities were checked against IGoR. In a later analysis, TCR-TCR, TCR-HLA and TCR-CMV co-occurrence was scored with hypergeometric tests, and a repertoire-size bias correction was applied to TCR pairs. False discovery rates were estimated in a later analysis by permuting HLA or CMV assignments 20 times. In a later analysis, co-occurring TCRs were grouped using DBSCAN, and TCRdist sequence similarity was added for clustering within HLA-allele-positive subsets. Co-occurrence clustering excluded repertoires with fewer than 30,000 or more than 120,000 public chains, plus five with anomalous nucleotide sharing. Imported from immuneACCESS, the table was reduced by TCRdb to in-frame sequences with V and J called. These copies leave out some clones; in studies compared against another copy, an unresolved V gene accounts for under half, and the cause of the remainder is not known. D and trimming come from the DNA, and the V and J calls and clone size come from that table. Counted in this sample were about 110,000 clones; 76% of them appeared once. The top ten hold roughly 8% of the sample.

Only one count was recorded for this clone. No cognate antigen has been identified for it. Base qualities are missing; no much larger clone stands one base away. The cohort was made up of approximately 670 healthy bone marrow donors. Cohort members were all nominally healthy when sampled, although unrecorded immune exposures were likely present. The donor was CMV seropositive and was included in the group of some 290 seropositive cohort members. A peripheral blood sample was provided by each donor, and peripheral blood mononuclear cells were used for TCR beta sequencing. The Qiagen DNeasy Blood Extraction Kit was used to extract genomic DNA from the blood cell samples. V is pruned by 2 bases and J by 5 bases, leaving 4 bases of the junction without a gene match. Taken from the germline V gene, the CDR1 and CDR2 loops are SGHRS and YFSETQ. The CDR3, cysteine through phenylalanine, is 15 amino acids long. Of the read, only the CDR3 DNA is kept; its 45 bases are in frame from base 1.

The rearranged chain carries TRBV5-1 and TRBJ2-1; TRBD2 aligns with 10 central bases. The source is a woman aged 45-65 years in good health and CMV-seropositive. The sample taken for sequencing was PBMCs. The sequenced DNA: TGCGCCAGCAGCTTCGGTCTAGCGGGGGACAATGAGCAGTTCTTC. Its protein is CASSFGLAGDNEQFF.